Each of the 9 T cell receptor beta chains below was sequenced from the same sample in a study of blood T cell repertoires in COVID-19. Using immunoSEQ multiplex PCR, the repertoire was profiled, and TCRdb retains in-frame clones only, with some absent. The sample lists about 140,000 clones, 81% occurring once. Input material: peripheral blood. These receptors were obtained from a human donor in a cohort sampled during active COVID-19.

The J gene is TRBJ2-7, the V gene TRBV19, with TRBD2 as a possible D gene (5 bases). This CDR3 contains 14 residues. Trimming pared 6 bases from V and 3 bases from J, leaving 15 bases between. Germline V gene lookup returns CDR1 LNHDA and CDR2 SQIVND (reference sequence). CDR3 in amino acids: CASSPSRDIYEQYF. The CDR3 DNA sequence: TGTGCCAGTAGCCCCTCGAGGGATATCTACGAGCAGTACTTC.

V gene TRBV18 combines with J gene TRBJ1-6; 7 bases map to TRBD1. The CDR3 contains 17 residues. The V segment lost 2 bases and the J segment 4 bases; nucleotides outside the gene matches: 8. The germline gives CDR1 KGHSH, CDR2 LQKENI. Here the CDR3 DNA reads TGTGCCAGCTCACCATTACGTCCGGGACAGTATAATTCACCCCTCCACTTT. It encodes CASSPLRPGQYNSPLHF.

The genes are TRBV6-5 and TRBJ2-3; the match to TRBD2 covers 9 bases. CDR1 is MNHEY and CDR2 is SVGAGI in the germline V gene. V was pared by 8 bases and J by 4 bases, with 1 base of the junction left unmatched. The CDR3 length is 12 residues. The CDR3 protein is CASWTSADTQYF. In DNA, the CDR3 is TGTGCCAGCTGGACTAGCGCAGATACGCAGTATTTT.

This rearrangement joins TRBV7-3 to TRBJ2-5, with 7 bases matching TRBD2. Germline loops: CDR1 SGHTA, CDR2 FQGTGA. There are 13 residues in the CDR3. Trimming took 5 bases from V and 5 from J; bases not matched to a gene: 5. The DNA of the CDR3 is TGTGCCAGCAGCCGCGGGAGTGGGGAGACCCAGTACTTC. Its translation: CASSRGSGETQYF.

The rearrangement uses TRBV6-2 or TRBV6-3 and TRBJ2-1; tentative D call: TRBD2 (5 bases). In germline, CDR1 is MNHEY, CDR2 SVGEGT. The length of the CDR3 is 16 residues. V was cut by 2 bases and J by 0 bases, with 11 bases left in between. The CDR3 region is CASSYPPDFSYNEQFF. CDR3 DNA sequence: TGTGCCAGCAGTTACCCCCCGGACTTCTCCTACAATGAGCAGTTCTTC.

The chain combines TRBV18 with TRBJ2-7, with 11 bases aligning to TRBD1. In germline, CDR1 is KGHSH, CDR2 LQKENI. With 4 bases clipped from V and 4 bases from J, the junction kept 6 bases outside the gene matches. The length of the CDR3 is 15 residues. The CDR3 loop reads CASSQPGQGDYEQYF. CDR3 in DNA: TGTGCCAGCTCACAGCCGGGACAGGGGGATTACGAGCAGTACTTC. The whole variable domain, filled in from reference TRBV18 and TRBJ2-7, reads NAGVMQNPRHLVRRRGQEARLRCSPMKGHSHVYWYRQLPEEGLKFMVYLQKENIIDESGMPKERFSAEFPKEGPSILRIQQVVRGDSAAYFCASSQPGQGDYEQYFGPGTRLTVT.

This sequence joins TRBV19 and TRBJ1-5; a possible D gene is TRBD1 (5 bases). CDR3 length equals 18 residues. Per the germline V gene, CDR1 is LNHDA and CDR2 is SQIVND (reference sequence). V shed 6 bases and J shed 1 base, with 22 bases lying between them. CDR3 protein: CASRRGYGGVTSNQPQHF. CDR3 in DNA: TGTGCCAGTAGACGAGGCTACGGGGGGGTCACGAGCAATCAGCCCCAGCATTTT. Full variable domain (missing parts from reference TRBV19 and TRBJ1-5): DGGITQSPKYLFRKEGQNVTLSCEQNLNHDAMYWYRQDPGQGLRLIYYSQIVNDFQKGDIAEGYSVSREKKESFPLTVTSAQKNPTAFYLCASRRGYGGVTSNQPQHFGDGTRLSIL.

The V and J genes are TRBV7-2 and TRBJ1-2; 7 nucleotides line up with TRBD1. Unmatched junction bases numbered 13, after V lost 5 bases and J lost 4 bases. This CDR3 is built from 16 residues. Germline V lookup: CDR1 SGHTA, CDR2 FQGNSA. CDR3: CASSERDSDLLYGYTF. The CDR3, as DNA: TGTGCCAGCAGCGAGAGGGACAGCGACCTTCTCTATGGCTACACCTTC.

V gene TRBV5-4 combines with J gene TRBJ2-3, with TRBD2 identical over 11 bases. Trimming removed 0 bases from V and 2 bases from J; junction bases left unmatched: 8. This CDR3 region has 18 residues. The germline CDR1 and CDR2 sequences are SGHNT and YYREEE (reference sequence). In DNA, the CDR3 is TGTGCCAGCAGCTTGGGATCTAGCGGGGGGCTATTCACAGATACGCAGTATTTT. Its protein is CASSLGSSGGLFTDTQYF. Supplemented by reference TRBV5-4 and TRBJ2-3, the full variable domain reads ETGVTQSPTHLIKTRGQQVTLRCSSQSGHNTVSWYQQALGQGPQFIFQYYREEENGRGNFPPRFSGLQFPNYSSELNVNALELDDSALYLCASSLGSSGGLFTDTQYFGPGTRLTVL.